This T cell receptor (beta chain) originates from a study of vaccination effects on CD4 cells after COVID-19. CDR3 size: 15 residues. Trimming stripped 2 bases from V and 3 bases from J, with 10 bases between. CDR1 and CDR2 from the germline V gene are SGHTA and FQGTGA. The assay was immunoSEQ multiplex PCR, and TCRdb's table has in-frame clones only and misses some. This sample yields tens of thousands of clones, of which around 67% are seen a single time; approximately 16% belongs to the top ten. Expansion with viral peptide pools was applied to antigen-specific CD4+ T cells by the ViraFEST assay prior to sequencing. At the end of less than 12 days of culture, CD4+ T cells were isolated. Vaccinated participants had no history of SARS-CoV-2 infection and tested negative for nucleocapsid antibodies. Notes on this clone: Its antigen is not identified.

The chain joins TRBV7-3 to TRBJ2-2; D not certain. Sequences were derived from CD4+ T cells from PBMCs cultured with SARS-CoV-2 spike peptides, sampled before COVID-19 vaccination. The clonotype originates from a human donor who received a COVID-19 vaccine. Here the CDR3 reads CASSLYGLDTGELFF. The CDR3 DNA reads TGTGCCAGCAGCTTATACGGGTTGGACACCGGGGAGCTGTTTTTT. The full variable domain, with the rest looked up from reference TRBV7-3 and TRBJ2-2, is GAGVSQTPSNKVTEKGKYVELRCDPISGHTALYWYRQSLGQGPEFLIYFQGTGAADDSGLPNDRFFAVRPEGSVSTLKIQRTERGDSAVYLCASSLYGLDTGELFFGEGSRLTVL.